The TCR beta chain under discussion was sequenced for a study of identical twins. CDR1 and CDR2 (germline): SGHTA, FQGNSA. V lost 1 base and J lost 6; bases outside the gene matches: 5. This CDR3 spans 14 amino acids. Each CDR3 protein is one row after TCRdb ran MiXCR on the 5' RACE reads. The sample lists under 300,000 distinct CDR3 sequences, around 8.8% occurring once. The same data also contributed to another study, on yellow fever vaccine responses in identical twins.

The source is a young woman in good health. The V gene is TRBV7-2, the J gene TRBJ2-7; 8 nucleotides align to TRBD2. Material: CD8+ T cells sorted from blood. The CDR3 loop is CASSLGAGGSEQYF. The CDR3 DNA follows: TGTGCCAGCAGCTTAGGGGCGGGGGGCTCCGAGCAGTACTTC. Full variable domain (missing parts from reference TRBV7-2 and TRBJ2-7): GAGVSQSPSNKVTEKGKDVELRCDPISGHTALYWYRQSLGQGLEFLIYFQGNSAPDKSGLPSDRFSAERTGGSVSTLTIQRTQQEDSAVYLCASSLGAGGSEQYFGPGTRLTVT.